The present entry profiles one T cell receptor beta chain with its context. Source study methods: Reference gene primer amplification gave estimated nucleated cell counts. The assay was immunoSEQ multiplex PCR, and TCRdb's table has in-frame clones only and misses some. That table supplies the V and J calls and clone size; D and trimming were determined from the DNA. The sample records about 150,000 clones, 85% to 90% being singletons. Per germline, CDR1 MDHEN and CDR2 SYDVKM. The CDR3 is made up of 12 amino acids. Trimming pared 3 bases from V and 7 bases from J, leaving 9 bases between. This specimen belongs to a study of blood T cell repertoires in COVID-19. Study-wide context: COVID-19 samples from acute and convalescent phases originated in the United States, Italy and Spain.

Seattle patient enrollment occurred during active infection, with longitudinal follow-up thereafter. Input material: peripheral blood. The TCR originated in a man aged 18 to 35 with COVID-19, enrolled during active disease. The chain carries TRBV28 and TRBJ1-1; no reliable D call. The DNA for the CDR3 is TGTGCCAGCAGTTTCCAGGACTTTGAAGCTTTCTTT. The encoded protein is CASSFQDFEAFF. Full variable domain (outside the CDR3, taken from reference TRBV28 and TRBJ1-1): DVKVTQSSRYLVKRTGEKVFLECVQDMDHENMFWYRQDPGLGLRLIYFSYDVKMKEKGDIPEGYSVSREKKERFSLILESASTNQTSMYLCASSFQDFEAFFGQGTRLTVV.